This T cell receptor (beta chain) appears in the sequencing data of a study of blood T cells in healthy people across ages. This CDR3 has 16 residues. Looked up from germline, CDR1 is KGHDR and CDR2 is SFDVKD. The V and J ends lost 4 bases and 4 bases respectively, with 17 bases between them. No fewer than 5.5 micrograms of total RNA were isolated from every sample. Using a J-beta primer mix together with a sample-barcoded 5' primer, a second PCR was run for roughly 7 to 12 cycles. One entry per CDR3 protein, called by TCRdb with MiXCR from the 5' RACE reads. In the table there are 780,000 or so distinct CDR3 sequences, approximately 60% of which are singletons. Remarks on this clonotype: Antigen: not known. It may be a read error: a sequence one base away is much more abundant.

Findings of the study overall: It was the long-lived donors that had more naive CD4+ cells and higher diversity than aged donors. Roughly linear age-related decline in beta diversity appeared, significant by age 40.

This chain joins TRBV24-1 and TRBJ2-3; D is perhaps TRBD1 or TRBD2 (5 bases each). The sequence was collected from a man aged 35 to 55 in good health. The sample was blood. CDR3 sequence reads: CATSEPGAEPSDTQYF. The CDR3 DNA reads TGTGCCACCAGTGAACCCGGGGCAGAGCCGTCAGATACGCAGTATTTT.